Described below is a single T cell receptor beta chain sequence and its context. The antigen is unknown. Per the germline V gene, CDR1 is MNHNS and CDR2 is SASEGT. The V gene lost 6 bases and the J gene lost 3 bases, with 14 bases spanning the gap. The CDR3 runs to 14 residues. The sample comes from a study of Tregs in tolerant kidney transplant recipients. Findings of the study overall: Biological reproducibility was not directly addressed in this study.

Profiled with immunoSEQ multiplex PCR; TCRdb holds only in-frame clones, not every one. There are about 68,000 clones in the sample; less than 90% occur only once, and 4.5% to 5.5% lies in the top ten. Unstimulated regulatory T cells (CD4+CD25+CD127-), CD4+CD25- non-regulatory cells, CD4 and CD8 cells were FACS-sorted from thawed PBMCs. The chain recombines TRBV6-1 with TRBJ2-5; no reliable D call. This receptor was taken from a human donor in good health. The sample was CD4+ T cells from blood. The DNA for the CDR3 is TGTGCCAGCAGCGCCGGAACGCTAAAAGAGACCCAGTACTTC. Translation: CASSAGTLKETQYF.